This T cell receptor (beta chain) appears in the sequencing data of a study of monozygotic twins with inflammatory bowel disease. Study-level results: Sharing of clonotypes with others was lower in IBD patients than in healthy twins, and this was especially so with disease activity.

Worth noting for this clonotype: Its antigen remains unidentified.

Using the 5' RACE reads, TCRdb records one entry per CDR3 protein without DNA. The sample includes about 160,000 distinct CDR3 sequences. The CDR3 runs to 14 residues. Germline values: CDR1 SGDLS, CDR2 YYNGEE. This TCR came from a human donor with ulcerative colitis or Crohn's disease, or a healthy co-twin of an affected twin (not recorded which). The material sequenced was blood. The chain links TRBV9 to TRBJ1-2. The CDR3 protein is CASSSGRINYGYTF.